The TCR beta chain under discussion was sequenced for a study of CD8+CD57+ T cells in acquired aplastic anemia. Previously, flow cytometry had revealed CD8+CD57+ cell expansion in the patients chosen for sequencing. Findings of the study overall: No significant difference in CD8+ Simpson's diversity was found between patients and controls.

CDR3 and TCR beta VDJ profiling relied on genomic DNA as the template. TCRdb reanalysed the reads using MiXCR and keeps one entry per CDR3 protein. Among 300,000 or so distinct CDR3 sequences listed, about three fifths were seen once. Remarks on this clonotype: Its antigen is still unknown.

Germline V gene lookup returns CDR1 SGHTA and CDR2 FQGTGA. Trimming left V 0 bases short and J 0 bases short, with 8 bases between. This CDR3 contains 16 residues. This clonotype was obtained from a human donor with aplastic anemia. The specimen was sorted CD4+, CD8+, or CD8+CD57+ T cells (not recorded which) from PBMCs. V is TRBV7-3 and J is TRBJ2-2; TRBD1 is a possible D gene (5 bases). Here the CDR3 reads CASSLTAGPNTGELFF. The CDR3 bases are TGTGCCAGCAGCTTAACGGCAGGGCCGAACACCGGGGAGCTGTTTTTT.